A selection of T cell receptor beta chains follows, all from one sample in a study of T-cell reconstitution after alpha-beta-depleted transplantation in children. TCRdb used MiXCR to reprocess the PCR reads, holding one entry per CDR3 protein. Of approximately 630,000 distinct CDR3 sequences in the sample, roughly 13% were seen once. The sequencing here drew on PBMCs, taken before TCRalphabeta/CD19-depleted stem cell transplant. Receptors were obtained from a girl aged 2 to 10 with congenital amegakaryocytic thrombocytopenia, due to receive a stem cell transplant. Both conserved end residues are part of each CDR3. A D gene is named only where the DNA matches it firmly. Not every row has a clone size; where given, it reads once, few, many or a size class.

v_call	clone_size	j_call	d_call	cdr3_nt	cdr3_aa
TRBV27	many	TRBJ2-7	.	TGTGCCAGCTCCCCGGGAGCCCAATCATACGAGCAGTACTTC	CASSPGAQSYEQYF
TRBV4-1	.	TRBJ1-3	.	TGCGCCAGCAGCCAAGATCGAGAGCCAACTTCTGACGTCTCTGGAAACACCATATATTTT	CASSQDREPTSDVSGNTIYF
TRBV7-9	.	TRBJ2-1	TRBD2	TGTGCCAGCAGCTTAGCGCAGGCTAGCGGAAAACAGTTCTTC	CASSLAQASGKQFF
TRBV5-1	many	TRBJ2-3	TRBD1	TGCGCCAGCACCGACAGGGTATCAGATACGCAGTATTTT	CASTDRVSDTQYF
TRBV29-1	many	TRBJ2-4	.	TGCAGCGTTGATATTACCGGGGCCAAAAACATTCAGTACTTC	CSVDITGAKNIQYF
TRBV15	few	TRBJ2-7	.	TGTGCCACCAGCAGAGATCGACCTACCGACGAGCAGTACTTC	CATSRDRPTDEQYF
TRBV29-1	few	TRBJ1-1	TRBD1	TGCAGCGTGGGACAGGGCGCCACTGAAGCTTTCTTT	CSVGQGATEAFF
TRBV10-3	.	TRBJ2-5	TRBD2	TGTGCCATCGGGCTAAGTCGGGGGGATACGTACCAAGAGACCCAGTACTTC	CAIGLSRGDTYQETQYF
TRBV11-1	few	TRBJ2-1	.	TGTGCCAGCACTTTCCCCCCTATCAGAATGGGAGGATATGAGCAGTTCTTC	CASTFPPIRMGGYEQFF
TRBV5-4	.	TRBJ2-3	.	TGTGCCAGCAGCCATCCTGTTTACGATACGCAGTATTTT	CASSHPVYDTQYF